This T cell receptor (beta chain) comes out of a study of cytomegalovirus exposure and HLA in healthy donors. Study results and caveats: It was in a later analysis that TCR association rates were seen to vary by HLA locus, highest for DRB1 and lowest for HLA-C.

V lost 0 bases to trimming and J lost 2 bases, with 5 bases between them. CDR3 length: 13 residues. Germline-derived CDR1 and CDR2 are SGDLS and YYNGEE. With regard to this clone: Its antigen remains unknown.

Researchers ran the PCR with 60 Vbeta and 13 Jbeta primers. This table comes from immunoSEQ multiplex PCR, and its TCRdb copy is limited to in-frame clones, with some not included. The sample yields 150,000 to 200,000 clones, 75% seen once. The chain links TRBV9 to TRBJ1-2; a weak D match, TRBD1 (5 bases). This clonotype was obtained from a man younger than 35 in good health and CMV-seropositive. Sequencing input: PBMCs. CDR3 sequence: CASSVAGNYGYTF. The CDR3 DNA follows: TGTGCCAGCAGCGTAGCAGGGAACTATGGCTACACCTTC.